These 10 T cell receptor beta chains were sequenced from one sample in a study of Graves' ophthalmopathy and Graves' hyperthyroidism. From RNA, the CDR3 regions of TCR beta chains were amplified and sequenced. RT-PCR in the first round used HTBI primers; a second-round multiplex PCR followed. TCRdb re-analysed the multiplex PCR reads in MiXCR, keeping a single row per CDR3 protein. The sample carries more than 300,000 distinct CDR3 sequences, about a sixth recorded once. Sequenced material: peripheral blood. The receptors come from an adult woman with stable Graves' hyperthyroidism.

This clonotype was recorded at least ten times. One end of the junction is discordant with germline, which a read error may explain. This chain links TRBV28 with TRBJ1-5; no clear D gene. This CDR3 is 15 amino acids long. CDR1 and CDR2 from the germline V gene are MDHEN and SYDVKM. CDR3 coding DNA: TGTGCCAGTAGTTTTCGGAAGGGAATGAATCAGCCCCAGCATTTT. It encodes CASSFRKGMNQPQHF. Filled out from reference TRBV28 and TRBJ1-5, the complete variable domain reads DVKVTQSSRYLVKRTGEKVFLECVQDMDHENMFWYRQDPGLGLRLIYFSYDVKMKEKGDIPEGYSVSREKKERFSLILESASTNQTSMYLCASSFRKGMNQPQHFGDGTRLSIL.

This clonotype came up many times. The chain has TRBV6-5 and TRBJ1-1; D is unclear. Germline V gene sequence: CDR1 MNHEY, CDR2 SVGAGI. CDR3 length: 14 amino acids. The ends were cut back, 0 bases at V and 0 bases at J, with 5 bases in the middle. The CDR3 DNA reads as TGTGCCAGCAGTTACTCGACGGTGAACACTGAAGCTTTCTTT. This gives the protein CASSYSTVNTEAFF.

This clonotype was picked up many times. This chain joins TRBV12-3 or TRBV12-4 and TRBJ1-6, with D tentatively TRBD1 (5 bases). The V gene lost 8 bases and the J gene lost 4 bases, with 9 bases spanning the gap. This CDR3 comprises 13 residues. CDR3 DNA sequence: TGTGCCAGCCAGCGGGGGTATAATTCACCCCTCCACTTT. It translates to CASQRGYNSPLHF.

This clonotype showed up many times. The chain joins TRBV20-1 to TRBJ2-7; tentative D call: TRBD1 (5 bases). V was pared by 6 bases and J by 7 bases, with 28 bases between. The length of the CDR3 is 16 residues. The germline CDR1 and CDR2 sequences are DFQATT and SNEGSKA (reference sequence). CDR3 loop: CSASPRVQELLGEQYF. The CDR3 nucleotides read TGCAGTGCCAGCCCCAGGGTCCAAGAACTGTTGGGGGAGCAGTACTTC.

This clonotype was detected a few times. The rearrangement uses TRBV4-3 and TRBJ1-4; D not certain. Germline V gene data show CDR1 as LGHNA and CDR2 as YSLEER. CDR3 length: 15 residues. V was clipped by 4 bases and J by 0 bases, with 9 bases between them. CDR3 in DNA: TGCGCCAGCAGCCCGACACAAGCAACTAATGAAAAACTGTTTTTT. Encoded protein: CASSPTQATNEKLFF.

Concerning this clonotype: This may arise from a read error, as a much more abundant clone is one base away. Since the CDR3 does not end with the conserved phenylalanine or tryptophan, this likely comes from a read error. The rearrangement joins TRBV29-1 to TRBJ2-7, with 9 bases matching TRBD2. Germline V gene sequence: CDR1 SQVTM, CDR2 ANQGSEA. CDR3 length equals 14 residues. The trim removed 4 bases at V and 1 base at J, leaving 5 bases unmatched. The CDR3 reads CSVVGTSSSYEQYL. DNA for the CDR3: TGCAGCGTTGTGGGGACTAGCAGTTCCTACGAGCAGTACCTC.

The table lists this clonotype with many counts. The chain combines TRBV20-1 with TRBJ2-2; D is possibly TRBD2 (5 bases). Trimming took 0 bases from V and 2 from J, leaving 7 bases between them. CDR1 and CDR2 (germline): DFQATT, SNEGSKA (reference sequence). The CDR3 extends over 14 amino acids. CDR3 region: CSARDGSNTGELFF. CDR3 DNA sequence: TGCAGTGCTAGAGATGGGAGTAACACCGGGGAGCTGTTTTTT.

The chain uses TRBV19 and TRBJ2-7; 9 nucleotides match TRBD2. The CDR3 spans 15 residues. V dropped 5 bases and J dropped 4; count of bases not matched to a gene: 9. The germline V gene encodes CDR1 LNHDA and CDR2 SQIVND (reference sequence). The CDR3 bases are TGTGCCAGTAGTCGGTGGGCGGGGGGGCGGTACGAGCAGTACTTC. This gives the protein CASSRWAGGRYEQYF.

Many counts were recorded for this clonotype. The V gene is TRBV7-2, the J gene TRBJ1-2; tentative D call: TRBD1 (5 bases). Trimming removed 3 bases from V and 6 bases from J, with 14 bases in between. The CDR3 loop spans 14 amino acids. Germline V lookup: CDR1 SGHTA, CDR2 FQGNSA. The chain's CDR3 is CASSFPGLRDGYTF. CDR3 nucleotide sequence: TGTGCCAGCAGCTTTCCGGGACTTCGGGATGGCTACACCTTC.

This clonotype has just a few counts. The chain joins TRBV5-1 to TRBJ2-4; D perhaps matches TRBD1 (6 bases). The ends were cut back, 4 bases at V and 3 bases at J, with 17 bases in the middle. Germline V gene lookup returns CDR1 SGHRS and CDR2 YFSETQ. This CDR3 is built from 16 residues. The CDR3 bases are TGCGCCAGCAGCGTAGGACAGCCGATAGTCAAAAACATTCAGTACTTC. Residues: CASSVGQPIVKNIQYF. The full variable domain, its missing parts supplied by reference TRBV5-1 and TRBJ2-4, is KAGVTQTPRYLIKTRGQQVTLSCSPISGHRSVSWYQQTPGQGLQFLFEYFSETQRNKGNFPGRFSGRQFSNSRSEMNVSTLELGDSALYLCASSVGQPIVKNIQYFGAGTRLSVL.